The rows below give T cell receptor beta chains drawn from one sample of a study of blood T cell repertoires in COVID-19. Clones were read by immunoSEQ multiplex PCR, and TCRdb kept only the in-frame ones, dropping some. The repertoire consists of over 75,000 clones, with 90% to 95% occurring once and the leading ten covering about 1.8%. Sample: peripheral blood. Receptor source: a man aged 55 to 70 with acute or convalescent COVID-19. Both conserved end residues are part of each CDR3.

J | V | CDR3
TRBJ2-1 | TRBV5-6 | CASSPDIYNEQFF
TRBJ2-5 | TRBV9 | CASSVGVGAGQETQYF
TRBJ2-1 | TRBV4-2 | CASSRRAGPYNEQFF
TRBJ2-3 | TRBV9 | CASSVSGTDTDTQYF
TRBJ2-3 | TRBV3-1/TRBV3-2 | CASSQDGGSGAYTDTQYF
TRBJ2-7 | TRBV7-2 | CASSGDRASYEQYF
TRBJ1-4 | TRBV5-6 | CASSQVSTSEKLFF
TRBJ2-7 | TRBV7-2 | CASSARDRARYEQYF
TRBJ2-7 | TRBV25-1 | CASKSGGSSYEQYF
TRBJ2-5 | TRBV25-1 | CASSELSRGTQYF
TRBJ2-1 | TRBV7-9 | CASTEASGSTDEQFF
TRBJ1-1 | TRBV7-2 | CASSFDRTNTEAFF
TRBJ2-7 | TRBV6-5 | CASSNDGTYEQYF
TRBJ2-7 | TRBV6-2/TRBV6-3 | CASSHQGASYEQYF
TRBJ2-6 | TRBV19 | CASNTGVLSGANVLTF
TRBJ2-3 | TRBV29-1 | CSVFQVAGENTDTQYF
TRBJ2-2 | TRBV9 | CASSPEGFTGELFF
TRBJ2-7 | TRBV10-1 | CASSESQGEREQYF
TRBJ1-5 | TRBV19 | CASSMTSQPQHF
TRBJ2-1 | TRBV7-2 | CASSLPTGGVGEQFF
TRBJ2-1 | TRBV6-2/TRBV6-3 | CASSNTANLFF
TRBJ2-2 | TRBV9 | CASSVAANTGELFF
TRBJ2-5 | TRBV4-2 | CASSPGTRKETQYF
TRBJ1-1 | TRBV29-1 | CSVHLPGGAEAFF
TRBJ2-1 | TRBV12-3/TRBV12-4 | CASSSGGTGEQFF
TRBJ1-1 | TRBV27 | CASSANLGGEAFF
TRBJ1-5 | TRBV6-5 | CATGQGNQPQHF
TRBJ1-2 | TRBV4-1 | CASSQGRRGTDVNYGYTF
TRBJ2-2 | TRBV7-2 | CASSLEGRGSTGELFF
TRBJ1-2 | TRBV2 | CASQRQGSNYGYTF
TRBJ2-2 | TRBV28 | CASSPWGGTNTGELFF
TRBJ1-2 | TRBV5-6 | CASSLSGTRGYTF
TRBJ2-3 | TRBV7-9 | CASSPRGISTDTQYF